The 25 T cell receptor beta chains in this list originate from one sample, sequenced in a study of shared clonotypes between healthy human individuals. Data came from immunoSEQ multiplex PCR; TCRdb stores just in-frame clones and leaves some out. The table shows more than 450,000 clones, with 79% occurring only once. What was sequenced was PBMCs. These receptors were taken from a woman aged 40 to 50 in good health. Some clones in this sample may be carry-over from other donors' samples.

The sample holds a few counts of this clone. The V gene is TRBV6-1, the J gene TRBJ1-5; a weak D match, TRBD1 (6 bases). Germline lookup yields CDR1 MNHNS and CDR2 SASEGT. This CDR3 has 15 amino acids. The ends were cut back, 6 bases at V and 2 bases at J, with 14 bases in the middle. In DNA form, the CDR3 reads TGTGCCAGCAGCCAGGGGCGGGTTGGCAATCAGCCCCAGCATTTT. This gives the protein CASSQGRVGNQPQHF.

The V gene is TRBV6-5, the J gene TRBJ2-3; D not resolved. V lost 2 bases and J 6 bases, leaving 6 bases between the germline ends. The germline V gene encodes CDR1 MNHEY and CDR2 SVGAGI. CDR3 length: 12 residues. CDR3 bases: TGTGCCAGCAGTTACCCCCCGGATACGCAGTATTTT. It encodes CASSYPPDTQYF.

This chain joins TRBV19 and TRBJ2-7; 8 bases match TRBD1. J gave up 3 bases and V 3 bases, and 4 bases lay outside the gene matches. The CDR3 covers 14 residues. Germline lookup yields CDR1 LNHDA and CDR2 SQIVND (reference sequence). This CDR3 reads CASSIRGPGYEQYF. CDR3 DNA sequence: TGTGCCAGTAGTATCAGGGGGCCAGGCTACGAGCAGTACTTC.

The gene calls are TRBV7-2 and TRBJ2-7; 7 bases align to TRBD2. This CDR3 region has 17 residues. J lost 9 bases, V lost 2 bases, and 19 bases had no gene match. The germline CDR1 and CDR2 sequences are SGHTA and FQGNSA. The CDR3 DNA follows: TGTGCCAGCAGCTTATACGGGGCGGCTAGCGGCTTCTCGGGGCAGTACTTC. It codes for CASSLYGAASGFSGQYF.

The V and J genes are TRBV21-1 and TRBJ1-2. TRBV21-1 is reported as a pseudogene. The CDR3 has 15 amino acids. In nucleotides, the CDR3 is TGTGCCAGCAGCAAAGTCCCTCTAAAACACTATGGCTACACCTTC. Protein sequence: CASSKVPLKHYGYTF.

The chain recombines TRBV13 with TRBJ2-3; maybe TRBD2 (5 bases). Trimming stripped 2 bases from V and 1 base from J, with 10 bases between. The CDR3 is 15 amino acids. CDR1 and CDR2 (germline): PRHDT, FYEKMQ (reference sequence). The CDR3 nucleotides read TGTGCCAGCAGCTTACGGCGAGCGGGCACAGATACGCAGTATTTT. The encoded protein is CASSLRRAGTDTQYF.

The rearrangement uses TRBV4-2 and TRBJ1-3; 9 nucleotides agree with TRBD1. Germline values: CDR1 LGHNA, CDR2 YNFKEQ. V trimming: 8 bases; J trimming: 7 bases; junction bases outside the gene matches: 6. The CDR3 covers 13 residues. CDR3 amino acids: CASRGTGSNTIYF. CDR3 in DNA: TGTGCCAGCCGTGGGACAGGGAGCAACACCATATATTTT.

The chain uses TRBV7-8 and TRBJ2-1; D unclear. The V end was cut by 5 bases, the J end by 0 bases, with 11 bases between. Germline lookup yields CDR1 SGHVS and CDR2 FQNEAQ. This CDR3 comprises 15 residues. The CDR3 reads CASSRTDSSYNEQFF. CDR3 nucleotides: TGTGCCAGCAGCCGAACGGATAGCTCCTACAATGAGCAGTTCTTC.

The rearrangement links TRBV7-8 to TRBJ2-7, with D unresolved. V gave up 5 bases and J gave up 2 bases, with 10 bases separating them. CDR3 length: 13 residues. CDR1 is SGHVS and CDR2 is FQNEAQ in the germline V gene. CDR3 sequence reads: CASSQGSAYEQYF. CDR3 coding DNA: TGTGCCAGCAGCCAAGGGTCAGCCTACGAGCAGTACTTC. The whole variable domain, filled in from reference TRBV7-8 and TRBJ2-7, reads GAGVSQSPRYKVAKRGQDVALRCDPISGHVSLFWYQQALGQGPEFLTYFQNEAQLDKSGLPSDRFFAERPEGSVSTLKIQRTQQEDSAVYLCASSQGSAYEQYFGPGTRLTVT.

V and J are TRBV15 and TRBJ2-6, with D perhaps given as TRBD1 or TRBD2 (5 bases each). The germline V gene has CDR1 LNHNV and CDR2 YYDKDF (reference sequence). CDR3 length: 18 residues. The germline V and J ends were trimmed by 0 bases and 1 base, with 13 bases remaining between them. For the CDR3, the DNA is TGTGCCACCAGCAGAGAAGGGGCTAGGAGGTCTGGGGCCAACGTCCTGACTTTC. Translated: CATSREGARRSGANVLTF.

The genes are TRBV2 and TRBJ1-4, with TRBD1 as a possible D gene (5 bases). V was trimmed by 8 bases and J by 5 bases, leaving 15 bases between them. Germline assignment: CDR1 SNHLY and CDR2 FYNNEI. The CDR3 has 14 amino acids. CDR3 in DNA: TGTGCCAGCCTCTTGACAGCTAACAATGAAAAACTGTTTTTT. This codes for CASLLTANNEKLFF. Full variable domain (outside the CDR3, taken from reference TRBV2 and TRBJ1-4): EPEVTQTPSHQVTQMGQEVILRCVPISNHLYFYWYRQILGQKVEFLVSFYNNEISEKSEIFDDQFSVERPDGSNFTLKIRSTKLEDSAMYFCASLLTANNEKLFFGSGTQLSVL.

A word on this clone: A read error may be the cause here, since a much bigger clone is one base away. J is TRBJ2-3 and V is TRBV28; no reliable D call. The germline gives CDR1 MDHEN, CDR2 SYDVKM. V was cut by 6 bases and J by 1 base, with 8 bases left in between. The CDR3 extends over 13 amino acids. This CDR3 is CASSPGGTDTQYF. DNA of the CDR3: TGTGCCAGCAGCCCCGGTGGCACAGATACGCAGTATTTT. The variable domain in full, completed from reference TRBV28 and TRBJ2-3, reads DVKVTQSSRYLVKRTGEKVFLECVQDMDHENMFWYRQDPGLGLRLIYFSYDVKMKEKGDIPEGYSVSREKKERFSLILESASTNQTSMYLCASSPGGTDTQYFGPGTRLTVL.

J is TRBJ2-7 and V is TRBV28; no firm D call. In germline, CDR1 is MDHEN, CDR2 SYDVKM. Trimming shortened V by 3 bases and J by 3 bases, and 15 bases separated the two germline ends. The CDR3 extends over 15 amino acids. The CDR3 DNA is TGTGCCAGCAGTTTGGGCGACCCTCGGAGCTACGAGCAGTACTTC. It yields the protein CASSLGDPRSYEQYF.

This rearrangement joins TRBV5-1 to TRBJ2-4; 7 bases line up with TRBD2. The germline gives CDR1 SGHRS, CDR2 YFSETQ. The CDR3 totals 16 residues. The V gene end was trimmed by 3 bases and the J gene end by 0 bases; junction bases not matched to a gene: 6. CDR3 region: CASSSLADLAKNIQYF. The CDR3 DNA reads TGCGCCAGCAGCTCCCTAGCGGACCTAGCCAAAAACATTCAGTACTTC.

In this sample, this clone turned up once. The rearrangement uses TRBV6-5 and TRBJ1-6; D possibly corresponds to TRBD1 (5 bases). Trimming left V 0 bases short and J 8 bases short, with 11 bases between. The CDR3 contains 15 residues. Germline V gives CDR1 MNHEY, CDR2 SVGAGI. In DNA, the CDR3 is TGTGCCAGCAGTTACTCGAGCCAGGGAGATTCACCCCTCCACTTT. Encoded protein: CASSYSSQGDSPLHF.

The CDR3 is CASSQDIAEVYEQYF. CDR3 DNA: TGCGCCAGCAGCCAAGATATAGCGGAAGTCTACGAGCAGTACTTC. The chain recombines TRBV4-3 with TRBJ2-7, with D maybe TRBD2 (6 bases). In germline, CDR1 is LGHNA, CDR2 YSLEER. There are 15 residues in the CDR3. V lost 0 bases and J 3 bases, leaving 12 bases between the germline ends.

This clone was counted at least ten times. The chain links TRBV28 to TRBJ1-2; a possible D gene is TRBD1 (5 bases). CDR1 is MDHEN, CDR2 SYDVKM, per germline. Trimming removed 2 bases from V and 0 bases from J, with 10 bases in between. The CDR3 contains 15 residues. CDR3 sequence (DNA): TGTGCCAGCAGTTTAGAGGCAGGGACTAACTATGGCTACACCTTC. It encodes CASSLEAGTNYGYTF.

This clone was observed a handful of times. V and J are TRBV5-4 and TRBJ1-4; the match to TRBD1 covers 9 bases. This CDR3 comprises 13 residues. Germline values: CDR1 SGHNT, CDR2 YYREEE (reference sequence). V shed 4 bases, J shed 8 bases, and the junction held 3 bases outside the gene matches. The CDR3 nucleotides are TGTGCCAGCAGCGGAGGGACAGGGGAAAAACTGTTTTTT. As protein: CASSGGTGEKLFF.

V is TRBV15 and J is TRBJ1-2, with a possible D match to TRBD1 (5 bases). Deletions cut 0 bases from V and 5 bases from J, with 16 bases between. CDR3 length equals 16 residues. Germline V gene sequence: CDR1 LNHNV, CDR2 YYDKDF (reference sequence). CDR3 nucleotide sequence: TGTGCCACCAGCAGAGAGCCCGGGGAGGGGTCTTATGGCTACACCTTC. Translated: CATSREPGEGSYGYTF.

The rearrangement links TRBV5-4 to TRBJ1-2, with D perhaps matching TRBD1 (5 bases). The CDR3 covers 14 residues. The V and J ends lost 1 base and 7 bases respectively, with 14 bases between them. Germline CDR1 is SGHNT and CDR2 is YYREEE (reference sequence). The CDR3, as DNA: TGTGCCAGCAGCTTGTTTGACAGAGACTCTGGCTACACCTTC. Translating gives CASSLFDRDSGYTF.

This rearrangement joins TRBV10-2 to TRBJ2-3, with D hard to call. The germline V gene encodes CDR1 WSHSY and CDR2 SAAADI. This CDR3 is 16 amino acids long. The V and J ends lost 0 bases and 6 bases respectively, with 16 bases between them. CDR3 coding DNA: TGCGCCAGCAGTGAGTCGAAAAGCAGGTTGGGTGATACGCAGTATTTT. This codes for CASSESKSRLGDTQYF.

The genes are TRBV2 and TRBJ2-7; D is perhaps TRBD1 (6 bases). V gave up 6 bases and J gave up 1 base, with 13 bases separating them. Germline CDR1 and CDR2: SNHLY and FYNNEI. The CDR3 totals 14 residues. Here the CDR3 DNA reads TGTGCCAGCAGGAGTCGGGACATTTCCTACGAGCAGTACTTC. This sequence encodes CASRSRDISYEQYF.

The CDR3 nucleotides read TGTGCCAGTAGTATTCAGCCAGACTACGAGCAGTACTTC. This gives the protein CASSIQPDYEQYF. The chain has TRBV19 and TRBJ2-7; no clear D gene. The CDR3 loop spans 13 amino acids. V lost 3 bases to trimming and J lost 3 bases, with 9 bases between them. Per germline, CDR1 LNHDA and CDR2 SQIVND (reference sequence).

The chain has TRBV19 and TRBJ2-1, with unresolved D. CDR3 size: 14 residues. Germline V gives CDR1 LNHDA, CDR2 SQIVND (reference sequence). The germline V and J ends were trimmed by 5 bases and 8 bases, with 16 bases remaining between them. CDR3 nucleotides: TGTGCCAGTAGTCCCACCTACCGGAACTATGAGCAGTTCTTC. Residues: CASSPTYRNYEQFF.

V usage is TRBV30 and J usage is TRBJ2-5; no definite D call. The J call may be in error: the DNA end matches TRBJ2-7 better. The CDR3 runs 12 residues. Looked up from germline, CDR1 is GTSNPN and CDR2 is SVGIG (reference sequence). Here the CDR3 reads CAFTAAGYEQYF. As DNA, the CDR3 is TGTGCCTTCACCGCCGCCGGCTACGAGCAGTACTTC.